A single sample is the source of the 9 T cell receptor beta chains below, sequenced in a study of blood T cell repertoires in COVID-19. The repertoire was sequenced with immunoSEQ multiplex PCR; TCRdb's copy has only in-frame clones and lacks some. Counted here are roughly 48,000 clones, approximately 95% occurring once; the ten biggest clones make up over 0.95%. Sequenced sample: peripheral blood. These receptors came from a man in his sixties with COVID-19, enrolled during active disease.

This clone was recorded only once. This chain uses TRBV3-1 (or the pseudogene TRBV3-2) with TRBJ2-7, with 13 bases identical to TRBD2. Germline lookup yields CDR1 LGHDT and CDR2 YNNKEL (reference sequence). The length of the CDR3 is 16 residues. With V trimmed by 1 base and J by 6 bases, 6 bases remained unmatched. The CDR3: CASSQGGLAGPLEQYF. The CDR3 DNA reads TGTGCCAGCAGCCAAGGGGGACTAGCGGGACCCCTCGAGCAGTACTTC.

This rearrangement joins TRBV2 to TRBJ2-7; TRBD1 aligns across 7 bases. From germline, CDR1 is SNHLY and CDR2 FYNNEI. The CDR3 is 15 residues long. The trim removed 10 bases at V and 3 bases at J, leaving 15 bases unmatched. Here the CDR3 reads CATRPGFDRDYEQYF. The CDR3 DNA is TGTGCCACCCGACCGGGGTTTGACAGGGACTACGAGCAGTACTTC.

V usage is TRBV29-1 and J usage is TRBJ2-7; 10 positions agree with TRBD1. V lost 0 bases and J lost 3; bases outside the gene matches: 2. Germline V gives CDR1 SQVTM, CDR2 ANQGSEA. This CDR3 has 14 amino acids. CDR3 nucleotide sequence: TGCAGCGTTGAAGACCGGGACAGGGGCTACGAGCAGTACTTC. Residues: CSVEDRDRGYEQYF.

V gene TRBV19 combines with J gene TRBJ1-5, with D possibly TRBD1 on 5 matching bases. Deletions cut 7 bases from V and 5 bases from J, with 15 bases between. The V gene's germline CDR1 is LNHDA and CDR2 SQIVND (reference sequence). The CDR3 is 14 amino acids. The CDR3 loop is CASTRTQTYQPQHF. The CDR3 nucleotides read TGTGCCAGTACGCGGACACAGACCTATCAGCCCCAGCATTTT.

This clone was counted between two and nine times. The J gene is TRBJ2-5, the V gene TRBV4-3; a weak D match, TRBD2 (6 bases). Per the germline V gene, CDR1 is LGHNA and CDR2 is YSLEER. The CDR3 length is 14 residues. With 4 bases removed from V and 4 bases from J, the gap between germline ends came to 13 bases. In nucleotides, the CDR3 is TGCGCCAGCAGCCCTGAGAGGCGGGGAGAGACCCAGTACTTC. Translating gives CASSPERRGETQYF.

This CDR3 reads CASSAQGAGGEQFF. CDR3 coding DNA: TGTGCCAGCAGCGCACAGGGAGCAGGCGGTGAGCAGTTCTTC. The chain combines TRBV7-3 with TRBJ2-1; a weak D match, TRBD1 (6 bases). V lost 5 bases, J lost 9 bases, and 17 bases lay in between. The CDR3 runs to 14 residues. CDR1 and CDR2 (germline): SGHTA, FQGTGA.

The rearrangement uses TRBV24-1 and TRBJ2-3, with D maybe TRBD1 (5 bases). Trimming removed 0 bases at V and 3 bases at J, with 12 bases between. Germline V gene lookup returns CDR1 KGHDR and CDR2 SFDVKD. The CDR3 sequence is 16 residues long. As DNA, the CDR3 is TGTGCCACCAGTGATTTGAGAAGGGGTGGGACAGATACGCAGTATTTT. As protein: CATSDLRRGGTDTQYF.

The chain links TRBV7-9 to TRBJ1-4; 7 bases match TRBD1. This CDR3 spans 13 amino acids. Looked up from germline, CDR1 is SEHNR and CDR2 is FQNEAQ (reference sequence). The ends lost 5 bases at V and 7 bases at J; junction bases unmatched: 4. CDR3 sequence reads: CASSTRQGEKLFF. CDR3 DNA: TGTGCCAGCAGCACACGACAGGGTGAAAAACTGTTTTTT.

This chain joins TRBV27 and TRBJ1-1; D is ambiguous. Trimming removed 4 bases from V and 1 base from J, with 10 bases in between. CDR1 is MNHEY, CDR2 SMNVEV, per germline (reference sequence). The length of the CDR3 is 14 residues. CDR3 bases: TGTGCCAGCAGTTGGTCAGGATCGAACACTGAAGCTTTCTTT. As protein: CASSWSGSNTEAFF.